This T cell receptor beta chain was captured by sequencing in a study of blood T cell repertoires in COVID-19. Measured with immunoSEQ multiplex PCR; TCRdb has only the in-frame clones, and not every one. The repertoire has around 250,000 clones, over 70% of them found once; the top ten carry 3.1%. Within 2 weeks of study entry, exposed participants had contacted a PCR-confirmed or clinician-diagnosed COVID-19 case. The CDR3 runs 15 residues. Germline V lookup: CDR1 MNHEY, CDR2 SMNVEV (reference sequence). The ends were cut back, 1 base at V and 2 bases at J, with 9 bases in the middle. The chain has TRBV27 and TRBJ1-5; a weak D match, TRBD1 (5 bases). The sequenced sample was PBMCs or T cells enriched from blood (not recorded which). This TCR derives from a woman aged 40 to 50 who had been exposed to COVID-19. The CDR3 DNA is TGTGCCAGCAGTTTATTTTCCAGGGGCAATCAGCCCCAGCATTTT. Amino acid sequence: CASSLFSRGNQPQHF.